Following are 27 T cell receptor beta chains from one sample sequenced in a study of blood T cell repertoires in COVID-19. Produced via immunoSEQ multiplex PCR; TCRdb's table is partial and in-frame only. This table holds about 58,000 clones, 70% to 90% found once. The sequencing sample was made of peripheral blood. Receptors originate from a man aged 55 to 70 with acute or convalescent COVID-19.

The chain uses TRBV3-1 (or the pseudogene TRBV3-2) and TRBJ1-2, with D maybe TRBD1 (5 bases). Trimming stripped 2 bases from V and 4 bases from J, with 8 bases between. Per germline, CDR1 LGHDT and CDR2 YNNKEL (reference sequence). This CDR3 contains 13 residues. The CDR3: CASSQLQGYGYTF. The CDR3 nucleotides read TGTGCCAGCAGCCAACTGCAGGGCTATGGCTACACCTTC.

The J gene is TRBJ2-1, the V gene TRBV9, with 9 bases identical to TRBD2. The V and J ends lost 1 base and 9 bases, in that order; junction bases with no gene match: 5. This CDR3 is 14 amino acids long. The germline V gene has CDR1 SGDLS and CDR2 YYNGEE. This chain's CDR3 is CASSVLAGVGEQFF. In nucleotides, the CDR3 is TGTGCCAGCAGCGTATTAGCGGGAGTTGGTGAGCAGTTCTTC. The variable domain in full, completed from reference TRBV9 and TRBJ2-1, reads DSGVTQTPKHLITATGQRVTLRCSPRSGDLSVYWYQQSLDQGLQFLIQYYNGEERAKGNILERFSAQQFPDLHSELNLSSLELGDSALYFCASSVLAGVGEQFFGPGTRLTVL.

The count of this clone is one. Here the CDR3 reads CASSQGGQMNTEAFF. CDR3 in DNA: TGTGCCAGCAGCCAAGGGGGCCAAATGAACACTGAAGCTTTCTTT. The rearrangement joins TRBV4-2 to TRBJ1-1; D is possibly TRBD1 (5 bases). The V gene's germline CDR1 is LGHNA and CDR2 YNFKEQ. The CDR3 totals 15 residues. V was clipped by 1 base and J by 0 bases, with 9 bases between them.

This chain links TRBV30 with TRBJ2-1; weak D call: TRBD1 (5 bases). CDR1 and CDR2 (germline): GTSNPN, SVGIG (reference sequence). This CDR3 has 13 residues. V lost 2 bases and J lost 5, with 10 bases in between. CDR3 loop: CAWSTGGNNEQFF. The CDR3, as DNA: TGTGCCTGGAGTACAGGTGGAAACAATGAGCAGTTCTTC.

The chain employs TRBV5-1 and TRBJ1-1; 11 bases line up with TRBD1. V dropped 4 bases and J dropped 4; count of bases not matched to a gene: 3. The CDR3 is 14 amino acids. The V gene's germline CDR1 is SGHRS and CDR2 YFSETQ. The chain's CDR3 is CASSKGQGATEAFF. The CDR3 DNA is TGCGCCAGCAGCAAAGGACAGGGGGCCACTGAAGCTTTCTTT.

In this sample, this clone turned up a few times. The V gene is TRBV29-1, the J gene TRBJ2-1, with 10 bases lining up with TRBD2. CDR3 length equals 14 residues. The V segment lost 5 bases and the J segment 9 bases; nucleotides outside the gene matches: 10. Germline CDR1 reads SQVTM; CDR2 reads ANQGSEA. The DNA of the CDR3 is TGCAGCGTTCTGCCGGGACTAGCGCGGAGTGAGCAGTTCTTC. This encodes CSVLPGLARSEQFF.

This clone was observed a few times. The gene calls are TRBV20-1 and TRBJ2-3, with D perhaps matching TRBD2 (6 bases). The CDR3 spans 17 residues. The ends were cut back, 3 bases at V and 1 base at J, with 20 bases in the middle. Germline CDR1 and CDR2: DFQATT and SNEGSKA (reference sequence). CDR3 sequence: CSASAGGSGMGTDTQYF. For the CDR3, the DNA is TGCAGTGCTAGTGCAGGTGGTAGCGGCATGGGCACAGATACGCAGTATTTT.

This chain joins TRBV2 and TRBJ2-1; 16 bases are a match to TRBD2. The CDR3 has 17 amino acids. Germline lookup yields CDR1 SNHLY and CDR2 FYNNEI. The V gene end was trimmed by 7 bases and the J gene end by 1 base; junction bases not matched to a gene: 4. The CDR3 is CASKGLAGGRSYNEQFF. The CDR3 DNA follows: TGTGCCAGCAAGGGACTAGCGGGAGGGAGATCCTACAATGAGCAGTTCTTC.

This clone was counted a single time. The rearrangement joins TRBV5-4 to TRBJ2-5, with 9 bases fitting TRBD1. CDR1 SGHNT and CDR2 YYREEE come from the germline V gene (reference sequence). CDR3 length: 15 amino acids. V dropped 2 bases and J dropped 0; count of bases not matched to a gene: 2. CDR3 sequence reads: CASSLQGANQETQYF. In nucleotides, the CDR3 is TGTGCCAGCAGCTTACAGGGGGCCAACCAAGAGACCCAGTACTTC.

The genes are TRBV7-2 and TRBJ1-4; 7 positions match TRBD1. In germline, CDR1 is SGHTA, CDR2 FQGNSA. V gave up 4 bases and J gave up 5 bases; unmatched junction bases: 1. This CDR3 spans 13 amino acids. In nucleotides, the CDR3 is TGTGCCAGCAGCTCGGACAGGAATGAAAAACTGTTTTTT. Protein: CASSSDRNEKLFF.

The gene calls are TRBV7-8 and TRBJ1-6; the match to TRBD1 covers 10 bases. CDR1 is SGHVS, CDR2 FQNEAQ, per germline. The CDR3 is 17 residues long. Trimming cost V 4 bases and J 4 bases; bases outside gene matches: 7. The CDR3 is CASSSPTGGSYNSPLHF. As DNA, the CDR3 is TGTGCCAGCAGCTCCCCGACAGGGGGCTCTTATAATTCACCCCTCCACTTT.

In its sample, this clone was seen once. The CDR3: CASSENRGIGGYTF. DNA of the CDR3: TGTGCCAGCAGCGAGAACAGGGGTATTGGTGGCTACACCTTC. The J gene is TRBJ1-2, the V gene TRBV7-9; 7 positions agree with TRBD1. J gave up 7 bases and V 5 bases, and 10 bases lay outside the gene matches. Germline V gene sequence: CDR1 SEHNR, CDR2 FQNEAQ (reference sequence). The CDR3 consists of 14 residues.

The chain uses TRBV19 and TRBJ1-2; 7 bases align to TRBD1. The CDR3 covers 16 residues. The germline V gene has CDR1 LNHDA and CDR2 SQIVND (reference sequence). Trimming at V came to 5 bases and at J to 2 bases, leaving 11 bases not matched to a gene. CDR3 region: CASSPSYRGANYGYTF. CDR3 nucleotides: TGTGCCAGTAGTCCATCCTACAGGGGAGCGAACTATGGCTACACCTTC.

The chain has TRBV24-1 and TRBJ1-4; 8 bases line up with TRBD1. V dropped 2 bases and J dropped 4; count of bases not matched to a gene: 5. CDR1 and CDR2 (germline): KGHDR, SFDVKD. The CDR3 loop spans 16 amino acids. The CDR3 sequence is CATSDSTGGGNEKLFF. DNA of the CDR3: TGTGCCACCAGTGATTCTACAGGGGGAGGTAATGAAAAACTGTTTTTT.

The DNA for the CDR3 is TGTGCCAGCTCCCCCACAGGGACCGAGCAGTACTTC. Translating gives CASSPTGTEQYF. The gene calls are TRBV18 and TRBJ2-7; D is perhaps TRBD1 (6 bases). The CDR3 has 12 residues. From germline, CDR1 is KGHSH and CDR2 LQKENI. V dropped 6 bases and J dropped 6 bases, with 12 bases sitting between them.

There are a few counts of this clone. The chain is built from TRBV27 and TRBJ1-5, with 8 bases matching TRBD1. The V and J ends lost 6 bases and 6 bases, in that order; junction bases with no gene match: 10. Germline V lookup: CDR1 MNHEY, CDR2 SMNVEV (reference sequence). This CDR3 has 15 amino acids. CDR3 nucleotides: TGTGCCAGCAGATTCACGGACAGGGAGGGTCAGCCCCAGCATTTT. As protein: CASRFTDREGQPQHF.

The chain has TRBV2 and TRBJ2-1, with D tentatively TRBD2 (6 bases). The V gene's germline CDR1 is SNHLY and CDR2 FYNNEI. The CDR3 contains 13 residues. V lost 1 base and J 9 bases, leaving 10 bases between the germline ends. The DNA of the CDR3 is TGTGCCAGCAGTGAAGGATTGGGGGGTGAGCAGTTCTTC. Translation gives CASSEGLGGEQFF.

This chain uses TRBV2 with TRBJ2-3; possibly TRBD1 for D (6 bases). The CDR3 spans 15 residues. Germline assignment: CDR1 SNHLY and CDR2 FYNNEI. The ends were cut back, 3 bases at V and 3 bases at J, with 13 bases in the middle. CDR3 sequence (DNA): TGTGCCAGCAGTGAGAGTAGAGGGGGAACAGATACGCAGTATTTT. This sequence encodes CASSESRGGTDTQYF.

J is TRBJ2-7 and V is TRBV5-6; 7 nucleotides align to TRBD2. There are 14 residues in the CDR3. In germline, CDR1 is SGHDT, CDR2 YYEEEE. V lost 4 bases, J lost 3 bases, and 7 bases stayed unmatched. The CDR3 DNA sequence: TGTGCCAGCAGCCCCATGCGGGGGTACTACGAGCAGTACTTC. This sequence encodes CASSPMRGYYEQYF.

This chain joins TRBV29-1 and TRBJ2-7; no reliable D call. CDR3 length: 15 residues. V was clipped by 3 bases and J by 2 bases, with 17 bases between them. Germline assignment: CDR1 SQVTM and CDR2 ANQGSEA. CDR3 nucleotides: TGCAGCGTTGAGTTTGCAACCCTATCGACCTACGAGCAGTACTTC. Protein sequence: CSVEFATLSTYEQYF.

This clone was seen only once. The chain links TRBV9 to TRBJ2-1; D is possibly TRBD2 (5 bases). This CDR3 contains 15 residues. V was pared by 0 bases and J by 0 bases, with 7 bases between. CDR1 and CDR2 (germline): SGDLS, YYNGEE. CDR3 amino acids: CASSVDAGSYNEQFF. The CDR3 nucleotides are TGTGCCAGCAGCGTAGATGCGGGCTCCTACAATGAGCAGTTCTTC.

The chain employs TRBV5-1 and TRBJ2-7; 7 nucleotides match TRBD1. The J segment lost 6 bases and the V segment lost 2 bases, leaving 5 bases of the junction unmatched. CDR1 is SGHRS and CDR2 is YFSETQ in the germline V gene. The CDR3 covers 13 residues. CDR3 DNA: TGCGCCAGCAGCTTCCGGGACAGAGGCGAGCAGTACTTC. Translated: CASSFRDRGEQYF.

The chain links TRBV15 to TRBJ1-6; 9 bases are a match to TRBD1. Germline assignment: CDR1 LNHNV and CDR2 YYDKDF (reference sequence). V shed 0 bases, J shed 7 bases, and the junction held 4 bases outside the gene matches. CDR3 length: 16 residues. CDR3 in amino acids: CATSRDRDRENSPLHF. The CDR3 DNA is TGTGCCACCAGCAGAGACCGGGACAGGGAAAATTCACCCCTCCACTTT.

The gene calls are TRBV7-8 and TRBJ1-3; 7 bases align to TRBD1. The germline CDR1 and CDR2 sequences are SGHVS and FQNEAQ. The CDR3 loop spans 16 amino acids. V lost 5 bases and J lost 2; bases outside the gene matches: 9. CDR3 nucleotide sequence: TGTGCCAGCAGCACCGGGACAGAAGTCCCTGGAAACACCATATATTTT. Translating it yields CASSTGTEVPGNTIYF.

The chain couples TRBV5-6 to TRBJ2-2; 14 bases are a match to TRBD2. V lost 1 base and J lost 1; bases outside the gene matches: 3. Per germline, CDR1 SGHDT and CDR2 YYEEEE. The CDR3 contains 18 residues. The CDR3 DNA sequence: TGTGCCAGCAGCTTGTCCGGGACTAGCGGGAGGAACACCGGGGAGCTGTTTTTT. Translating it yields CASSLSGTSGRNTGELFF.

The chain has TRBV13 and TRBJ2-1; 12 positions match TRBD2. The CDR3 covers 17 residues. Germline V lookup: CDR1 PRHDT, CDR2 FYEKMQ (reference sequence). With 1 base clipped from V and 4 bases from J, the junction kept 5 bases outside the gene matches. The CDR3: CASSLAGLAGRYNEQFF. The DNA of the CDR3 is TGTGCCAGCAGCTTAGCCGGACTAGCGGGACGATACAATGAGCAGTTCTTC.

V and J are TRBV5-1 and TRBJ1-3, with a possible D match to TRBD1 (5 bases). Germline lookup yields CDR1 SGHRS and CDR2 YFSETQ. This CDR3 has 15 amino acids. V lost 5 bases and J lost 0, with 12 bases in between. CDR3 DNA: TGCGCCAGCAGGGAAGACAGAAGCTCTGGAAACACCATATATTTT. This translates into CASREDRSSGNTIYF.